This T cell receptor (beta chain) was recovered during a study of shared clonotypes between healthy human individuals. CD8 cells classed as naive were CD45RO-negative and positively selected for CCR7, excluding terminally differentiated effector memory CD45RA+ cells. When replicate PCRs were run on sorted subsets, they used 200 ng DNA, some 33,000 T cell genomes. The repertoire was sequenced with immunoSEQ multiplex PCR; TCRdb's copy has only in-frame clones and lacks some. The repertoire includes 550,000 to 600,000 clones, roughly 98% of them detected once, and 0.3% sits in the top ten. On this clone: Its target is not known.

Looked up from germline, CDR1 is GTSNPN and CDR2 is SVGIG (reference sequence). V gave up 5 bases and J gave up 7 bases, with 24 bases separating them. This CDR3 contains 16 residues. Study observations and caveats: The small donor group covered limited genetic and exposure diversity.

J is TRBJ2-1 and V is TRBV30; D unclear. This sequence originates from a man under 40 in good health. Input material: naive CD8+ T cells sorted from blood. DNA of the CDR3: TGTGCCTGGCTAGGTGGGTCTCCTCTCAGGATAAATGAGCAGTTCTTC. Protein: CAWLGGSPLRINEQFF.